The T cell receptor (beta chain) under discussion was sequenced for a study of blood T cell repertoires in COVID-19 (dated by TCRdb to 2018 to 2020). Looking at the study overall: Samples from collaborators originated in the United States, Italy and Spain and spanned both the acute and convalescent phases of COVID-19. The prospective study material was composed of cDNA or gDNA derived from T cells, B-cell-depleted T cells, or PBMCs. Deeply sampled blood TCRbeta repertoires from subjects exposed to, actively infected with, or recovered from COVID-19 were included in the dataset. A freely available public database, intended as a resource for researchers studying the immune response to SARS-CoV-2, is where the repertoires were released. The samples were drawn from two sources: the first 160 participants of the ongoing ImmuneRACE study, and 950 to 1,500 subjects contributed by 6 global collaborators. A de-identified subject ID, COVID-19 status, age in years and sex were almost always included in the sample metadata. Where available, HLA class I and class II types were taken from metadata supplied by the sample provider and were not determined by assay-based typing.

V and J are truncated by 7 bases and 3 bases respectively, leaving an intervening sequence of 18 bases. The germline V gene (reference sequence) gives CDR1 as LNHDA and CDR2 as SQIVND. The cysteine opens and the phenylalanine closes a CDR3 of 15 amino acids. The DNA shown is the 45-base CDR3, in frame from base 1. On this clone itself: The antigen this receptor binds is unknown. The sample holds no much larger clone one base away, and base qualities are not on file.

Points the paper makes about the study in general: The amount of clinical and demographic metadata varied by source and participant and was provided uncurated.

The immunoSEQ Assay, a bias-controlled multiplex PCR, was used to amplify TCRbeta CDR3 regions from genomic DNA. Turning to the authors' computational methods: The number of nucleated cells in each sample was estimated by amplification of reference gene primers within the assay. To quantify the absolute abundance of each unique TCRbeta CDR3 rearrangement, sequence reads were collapsed and filtered. Productive Simpson clonality was computed per sample as the square root of Simpson's diversity index over productive rearrangements. Held by TCRdb, this immuneACCESS table contains in-frame sequences only and omits some clones. Under half of the omission traces to an unresolved V gene where checked; the cause of the rest is unknown. V, J and clone size were drawn from that table, and D and trimming were deduced from the DNA. Recorded for this sample are more than 85,000 clones; about 80% of them occurred a single time. Of the sample, approximately 25% is held by the ten largest clones.

Collaborating institutions collected whole blood in K2EDTA tubes following their own protocols. For TCRbeta analysis, collaborators shipped samples in one of three forms: frozen whole blood, isolated PBMCs, or DNA extracted from either of those sample types. Sequencing was performed on peripheral blood. The chain was built from TRBV19 and TRBJ1-2, with a weak D call of TRBD1 (5 bases match). The receptor comes from a human donor in a cohort sampled during active COVID-19. The CDR3 region has the sequence CASTNDGRAHYGYTF. Here is the DNA: TGTGCCAGTACGAACGACGGCAGGGCACACTATGGCTACACCTTC.